This TCR beta chain comes out of a study of T cell repertoires and HLA-DP antigens. Of note for this clone: The antigen is undetermined.

The repertoire was sequenced with immunoSEQ multiplex PCR; TCRdb's copy has only in-frame clones and lacks some. The table shows about 73,000 clones, with 80% occurring only once. This receptor was identified in a man aged 55 to 70 in good health and CMV-seronegative. Sample: CD4+ T cells from PBMCs.

CDR3 nucleotides: TGTGCCACCCTAGACGGTGATCACTCCTATAATTCACCCCTCCACTTT. This gives the protein CATLDGDHSYNSPLHF. The chain recombines TRBV10-3 with TRBJ1-6; D ambiguous. CDR3 size: 16 residues. Germline V gives CDR1 ENHRY, CDR2 SYGVKD. V was pared by 10 bases and J by 0 bases, with 16 bases between.